This TCR beta chain was sequenced during a study of shared clonotypes between healthy human individuals. Overall study results and limits: The study found lower generation probabilities in non-shared clonotypes than in those shared by all four donors. Shared across several donors were roughly 4.7% of the naive CD4 clonotypes.

Participating donors were healthy, HIV-negative adults free of recent acute infections or vaccinations. The study separated CD4+ cells into CD45RA+ naive and CD45RA-negative memory subsets. Germline assignment: CDR1 MRHNA and CDR2 SNTAGT. This CDR3 comprises 13 residues. V was shortened by 5 bases and J by 0 bases, with 7 bases between the two germline ends. Sequenced by immunoSEQ multiplex PCR; TCRdb stores in-frame clones only, minus some. The data show hundreds of thousands of clones, roughly 73% seen once. Ten or more counts support this clone. Its antigen is undetermined. The chain is built from TRBV6-4 and TRBJ1-1; D is unclear. The sequencing sample was made of memory CD4+ T cells sorted from blood. Specified subset: CD45RA-negative fraction. This receptor was obtained from a woman in her 30s in good health. The CDR3, as DNA: TGTGCCAGCAGTTCTAGGGTGAACACTGAAGCTTTCTTT. Amino acids: CASSSRVNTEAFF.